This is a list of T cell receptor beta chains from one sample in a study of vaccination effects on CD4 cells after COVID-19. Using immunoSEQ multiplex PCR, the repertoire was profiled, and TCRdb retains in-frame clones only, with some absent. The sample has 28,000 or so clones, roughly two thirds seen once; the top ten hold over 9.5%. These TCRs are of unknown antigen specificity. The specimen was CD4+ T cells from PBMCs cultured with SARS-CoV-2 spike peptides, collected before COVID-19 vaccination. All receptors derive from a human donor who received a COVID-19 vaccine. Each CDR3 is given with its conserved first and last residue. A D gene is named only where the DNA matches it firmly. Only some rows state a clone size, as once, few, many or a class for expanded clones.

abundance,j_gene,d_gene,v_gene,CDR3aa,CDR3nt
NA,TRBJ2-5,TRBD2,TRBV5-1,CASSVGGGGETQYF,TGCGCCAGCAGCGTGGGGGGGGGAGGAGAGACCCAGTACTTC
NA,TRBJ1-1,NA,TRBV12-5,CASGLVRGRGTMNTEAFF,TGTGCTAGTGGTTTGGTACGTGGGCGGGGAACAATGAACACTGAAGCTTTCTTT
NA,TRBJ1-4,TRBD1,TRBV5-1,CASRESAGTGGEKLFF,TGCGCCAGCAGGGAGAGTGCCGGGACAGGGGGTGAAAAACTGTTTTTT
NA,TRBJ1-6,TRBD1,TRBV6-5,CASSYGPGGESPLHF,TGTGCCAGCAGTTACGGCCCAGGGGGCGAATCACCCCTCCACTTT
few,TRBJ1-1,NA,TRBV2,CASGRVENTEAFF,TGTGCCAGTGGACGGGTGGAGAACACTGAAGCTTTCTTT
NA,TRBJ2-1,NA,TRBV19,CASKGPRSFDEQFF,TGTGCCTCGAAAGGGCCCCGGTCGTTCGATGAGCAGTTCTTC
NA,TRBJ2-1,TRBD2,TRBV19,CASSKAGGLGEQFF,TGTGCCAGTAGTAAGGCGGGAGGGCTTGGTGAGCAGTTCTTC
NA,TRBJ1-3,NA,TRBV30,CAWTVGGGGNTIYF,TGTGCCTGGACAGTGGGGGGTGGTGGAAACACCATATATTTT
NA,TRBJ2-7,NA,TRBV13,CASSPTAWGDYEQYF,TGTGCCAGCAGCCCGACCGCGTGGGGGGACTACGAGCAGTACTTC
NA,TRBJ1-2,TRBD1,TRBV19,CASSSQGAGDYGYTF,TGTGCCAGTAGCAGCCAGGGGGCAGGTGACTATGGCTACACCTTC
NA,TRBJ1-1,NA,TRBV5-8,CASSLTQLNTEAFF,TGTGCCAGCAGCTTGACGCAGTTGAACACTGAAGCTTTCTTT
NA,TRBJ1-4,NA,TRBV12-5,CASGLAQGGVGLFF,TGTGCTAGTGGTTTGGCCCAAGGGGGTGTCGGACTGTTTTTT
once,TRBJ1-3,NA,TRBV6-5,CASSYRTRSSGNTIYF,TGTGCCAGCAGTTACCGTACCCGGTCCTCTGGAAACACCATATATTTT
few,TRBJ1-1,NA,TRBV14,CASSQSRGWGTEAFF,TGTGCCAGCAGCCAGTCGAGAGGATGGGGGACTGAAGCTTTCTTT
NA,TRBJ2-1,TRBD2,TRBV29-1,CSVGSPRLADNEQFF,TGCAGCGTTGGATCCCCGAGACTAGCGGACAATGAGCAGTTCTTC
NA,TRBJ2-5,NA,TRBV6-2/TRBV6-3,CASSYGEILQTQYF,TGTGCCAGCAGTTACGGTGAGATCCTACAAACCCAGTACTTC
NA,TRBJ1-2,NA,TRBV19,CASSILQGSYGYTF,TGTGCCAGTAGTATATTGCAGGGTTCCTATGGCTACACCTTC
NA,TRBJ1-5,NA,TRBV3-1/TRBV3-2,CASSQDKNQPQHF,TGTGCCAGCAGCCAGGATAAAAATCAGCCCCAGCATTTT
once,TRBJ2-5,NA,TRBV28,CASSSSGQGGETQYF,TGTGCCAGCAGTTCCTCAGGGCAGGGGGGTGAGACCCAGTACTTC
NA,TRBJ2-3,NA,TRBV27,CASSPKGRAIGDTQYF,TGTGCCAGCAGTCCCAAGGGAAGGGCGATCGGAGATACGCAGTATTTT